Following are 27 T cell receptor beta chains from one sample sequenced in a study of CD8+ T cells in alopecia areata. Described treatment: oral pan-JAK inhibitor, 5-10 mg twice daily. cDNA prepared by RNA extraction and subsequent reverse transcription served as the template for sequencing. Method: immunoSEQ multiplex PCR; TCRdb's copy keeps in-frame clones and lacks some. The data show around 270,000 clones, with roughly 64% seen just once and under 2% held by the top ten. The source material was CD4+ T cells sorted from blood, sampled at week 24, from a patient treated with tofacitinib. Receptor source: a human donor with alopecia areata.

This clone was recorded a few times. The rearrangement joins TRBV7-8 to TRBJ1-1, with 7 bases lining up with TRBD1. V was clipped by 5 bases and J by 1 base; unmatched bases: 7. Germline V lookup: CDR1 SGHVS, CDR2 FQNEAQ. The CDR3 runs to 15 residues. For the CDR3, the DNA is TGTGCCAGCAGCCCCACAGGGGCCAGGAACACTGAAGCTTTCTTT. Its protein product is CASSPTGARNTEAFF.

The chain combines TRBV7-2 with TRBJ2-5, with 7 positions matching TRBD1. Germline assignment: CDR1 SGHTA and CDR2 FQGNSA. Unmatched junction bases numbered 13, after V lost 5 bases and J lost 4 bases. The CDR3 loop spans 16 amino acids. The CDR3 here is CASSGRRGGKGETQYF. The DNA of the CDR3 is TGTGCCAGCAGCGGGCGCAGAGGGGGCAAGGGAGAGACCCAGTACTTC.

A few counts support this clone. This chain links TRBV5-1 with TRBJ2-5, with 10 nucleotides matching TRBD1. This CDR3 has 16 amino acids. In germline, CDR1 is SGHRS, CDR2 YFSETQ. V was clipped by 4 bases and J by 1 base; unmatched bases: 7. The CDR3 here is CASSTGTGASQETQYF. CDR3 nucleotides: TGCGCCAGCAGCACTGGGACAGGGGCGAGCCAAGAGACCCAGTACTTC. Full variable domain (rest looked up from reference TRBV5-1 and TRBJ2-5): KAGVTQTPRYLIKTRGQQVTLSCSPISGHRSVSWYQQTPGQGLQFLFEYFSETQRNKGNFPGRFSGRQFSNSRSEMNVSTLELGDSALYLCASSTGTGASQETQYFGPGTRLLVL.

This clone was seen a few times. The chain joins TRBV7-9 to TRBJ1-4; 8 bases match TRBD1. The V gene end was trimmed by 5 bases and the J gene end by 7 bases; junction bases not matched to a gene: 6. This CDR3 region has 14 residues. Germline lookup yields CDR1 SEHNR and CDR2 FQNEAQ (reference sequence). In DNA form, the CDR3 reads TGTGCCAGCAGCCCTATCGGACAGGGTGAAAAACTGTTTTTT. It yields the protein CASSPIGQGEKLFF. Looking up the rest from reference TRBV7-9 and TRBJ1-4 gives the full variable domain: DTGVSQNPRHKITKRGQNVTFRCDPISEHNRLYWYRQTLGQGPEFLTYFQNEAQLEKSRLLSDRFSAERPKGSFSTLEIQRTEQGDSAMYLCASSPIGQGEKLFFGSGTQLSVL.

This rearrangement joins TRBV30 to TRBJ1-2, with a weak D call TRBD1 (6 bases). The CDR3 runs to 13 residues. CDR1 and CDR2 from the germline V gene are GTSNPN and SVGIG (reference sequence). V was cut by 5 bases and J by 7 bases, with 17 bases left in between. The CDR3 nucleotides read TGTGCCTGGGTGTGGGGGCGATCAGGTGGCTACACCTTC. This encodes CAWVWGRSGGYTF. Variable domain in full (rest from reference TRBV30 and TRBJ1-2): SQTIHQWPATLVQPVGSPLSLECTVEGTSNPNLYWYRQAAGRGLQLLFYSVGIGQISSEVPQNLSASRPQDRQFILSSKKLLLSDSGFYLCAWVWGRSGGYTFGSGTRLTVV.

The CDR3 DNA reads TGTGCCAGCAGTTTAGAAGGGGTTAGCAGTGGCTACACCTTC. Encoded protein: CASSLEGVSSGYTF. This sequence joins TRBV27 and TRBJ1-2, with D possibly being TRBD1 (5 bases). Between the trimmed V and J ends, which lost 2 bases and 7 bases, there was a span of 14 bases. Germline V gene sequence: CDR1 MNHEY, CDR2 SMNVEV (reference sequence). This CDR3 contains 14 residues.

DNA for the CDR3: TGTGCCAGCAGTTCCGGGACAGGGGTCTATGGCTACACCTTC. Protein product: CASSSGTGVYGYTF. The chain combines TRBV28 with TRBJ1-2, with TRBD1 matching 10 bases. V lost 4 bases, J lost 4 bases, and 3 bases stayed unmatched. Germline-derived CDR1 and CDR2 are MDHEN and SYDVKM. There are 14 residues in the CDR3.

This chain connects TRBV4-2 to TRBJ2-7; 7 bases line up with TRBD2. This CDR3 contains 16 residues. J lost 1 base, V lost 2 bases, and 8 bases had no gene match. CDR1 is LGHNA, CDR2 YNFKEQ, per germline. CDR3 DNA sequence: TGTGCCAGCAGCCAACAACTAGCGTTAGTATCCTACGAGCAGTACTTC. Residues: CASSQQLALVSYEQYF.

V usage is TRBV29-1 and J usage is TRBJ2-7, with 10 bases that match TRBD2. The CDR3 length is 15 residues. Germline trimming cut 4 bases from V and 2 bases from J; bases unmatched to any gene: 8. The germline gives CDR1 SQVTM, CDR2 ANQGSEA. The DNA for the CDR3 is TGCAGCGTTGCTGCGTGGACTAGCGGTGCCTACGAGCAGTACTTC. Translation gives CSVAAWTSGAYEQYF.

This clone was seen more than once but under ten times. The chain joins TRBV6-5 to TRBJ2-5; maybe TRBD2 (6 bases). The CDR3 runs 15 residues. V lost 0 bases and J 2 bases, leaving 10 bases between the germline ends. Germline V gene lookup returns CDR1 MNHEY and CDR2 SVGAGI. DNA for the CDR3: TGTGCCAGCAGTTACTCTGCGGGGAGGCAAGAGACCCAGTACTTC. This gives the protein CASSYSAGRQETQYF.

This clone was counted between two and nine times. The chain recombines TRBV28 with TRBJ2-7; TRBD1 matches 10 bases. The germline V gene has CDR1 MDHEN and CDR2 SYDVKM. This CDR3 has 14 amino acids. V shed 4 bases and J 0 bases; nucleotides not matched to a gene: 0. CDR3 sequence: CASSWTGGSYEQYF. In DNA form, the CDR3 reads TGTGCCAGCAGTTGGACAGGGGGCTCCTACGAGCAGTACTTC.

The chain links TRBV4-1 to TRBJ1-4; D remains unclear. The V end was cut by 3 bases, the J end by 7 bases, with 6 bases between. The V gene's germline CDR1 is MGHRA and CDR2 YSYEKL. This CDR3 spans 12 amino acids. This chain's CDR3 is CASSQTVEKLFF. CDR3 DNA: TGCGCCAGCAGCCAGACGGTTGAAAAACTGTTTTTT.

The chain combines TRBV18 with TRBJ1-1; D not resolved. V shed 1 base and J shed 0 bases, with 6 bases lying between them. This CDR3 spans 14 amino acids. Germline CDR1 is KGHSH and CDR2 is LQKENI. CDR3 in amino acids: CASSPRTMNTEAFF. DNA of the CDR3: TGTGCCAGCTCACCACGGACCATGAACACTGAAGCTTTCTTT.

V gene TRBV4-2 combines with J gene TRBJ2-3, with TRBD2 matching over 13 bases. V lost 2 bases and J lost 2; bases outside the gene matches: 4. Looked up from germline, CDR1 is LGHNA and CDR2 is YNFKEQ. The CDR3 is 17 amino acids. Here the CDR3 reads CASSQRTSGSFTDTQYF. The DNA of the CDR3 is TGTGCCAGCAGCCAAAGGACTAGCGGGAGCTTCACAGATACGCAGTATTTT.

The chain joins TRBV6-6 to TRBJ1-6, with D unclear. CDR3 length: 16 residues. The germline gives CDR1 MNHNY, CDR2 SVGAGI (reference sequence). Trimming pared 2 bases from V and 7 bases from J, leaving 15 bases between. The CDR3 sequence: CASSYTQPRENSPLHF. CDR3 bases: TGTGCCAGCAGTTACACGCAGCCCCGGGAGAATTCACCCCTCCACTTT.

The chain is built from TRBV9 and TRBJ2-3; 10 positions agree with TRBD1. This CDR3 comprises 16 residues. From germline, CDR1 is SGDLS and CDR2 YYNGEE. V lost 3 bases and J lost 5; bases outside the gene matches: 9. Here the CDR3 reads CASSAGQGRSGDTQYF. CDR3 DNA: TGTGCCAGCAGCGCGGGACAGGGGAGATCGGGAGATACGCAGTATTTT. Full variable domain (missing parts from reference TRBV9 and TRBJ2-3): DSGVTQTPKHLITATGQRVTLRCSPRSGDLSVYWYQQSLDQGLQFLIQYYNGEERAKGNILERFSAQQFPDLHSELNLSSLELGDSALYFCASSAGQGRSGDTQYFGPGTRLTVL.

The rearrangement uses TRBV7-9 and TRBJ2-1; D not resolved. V lost 0 bases and J 8 bases, leaving 14 bases between the germline ends. Germline V CDR1 and CDR2: SEHNR, FQNEAQ (reference sequence). The CDR3 has 15 residues. CDR3 sequence: CASSLAGRSSDEQFF. The CDR3 DNA follows: TGTGCCAGCAGCTTAGCGGGCAGGTCTTCGGATGAGCAGTTCTTC.

The chain combines TRBV12-5 with TRBJ1-5; D remains ambiguous. Germline V CDR1 and CDR2: LGHNT, FRNRAP. V dropped 6 bases and J dropped 0 bases, with 15 bases sitting between them. The CDR3 totals 16 residues. The CDR3, as DNA: TGTGCTAGTGGGGTCGGGCGTAGGGTTAGCAATCAGCCCCAGCATTTT. This translates into CASGVGRRVSNQPQHF.

The rearrangement joins TRBV5-4 to TRBJ1-6; D possibly corresponds to TRBD1 (5 bases). V shed 4 bases and J shed 9 bases, with 17 bases lying between them. Looked up from germline, CDR1 is SGHNT and CDR2 is YYREEE (reference sequence). The CDR3 spans 15 residues. CDR3 nucleotide sequence: TGTGCCAGCAGCCCGTCAGGAGGGGTTGTTTCACCCCTCCACTTT. Residues: CASSPSGGVVSPLHF.

V gene TRBV7-9 combines with J gene TRBJ1-2; 7 positions agree with TRBD1. J was trimmed by 8 bases and V by 5 bases; bases with no gene match: 14. In germline, CDR1 is SEHNR, CDR2 FQNEAQ (reference sequence). The CDR3 length is 15 residues. The CDR3 DNA reads as TGTGCCAGCAGCGCCCAACCGACAGGGAAGGGGGGCTACACCTTC. Its protein is CASSAQPTGKGGYTF.

The V and J genes are TRBV5-1 and TRBJ2-5; D is undetermined. Per the germline V gene, CDR1 is SGHRS and CDR2 is YFSETQ. CDR3 length: 13 residues. The ends were cut back, 3 bases at V and 5 bases at J, with 11 bases in the middle. DNA of the CDR3: TGCGCCAGCAGCTCGCCCGGTAGCGAGACCCAGTACTTC. Its protein is CASSSPGSETQYF.

In its sample, this clone was seen a few times. V is TRBV29-1 and J is TRBJ2-3; possibly TRBD1 for D (7 bases). The CDR3 totals 14 residues. The germline V gene has CDR1 SQVTM and CDR2 ANQGSEA. V dropped 7 bases and J dropped 3 bases, with 17 bases sitting between them. CDR3 residues: CSARLQGRTDTQYF. The CDR3, as DNA: TGCAGCGCCCGCCTACAGGGGAGGACAGATACGCAGTATTTT.

This chain uses TRBV7-3 with TRBJ1-6; D possibly corresponds to TRBD1 (5 bases). V was pared by 8 bases and J by 9 bases, with 14 bases between. Germline CDR1 is SGHTA and CDR2 is FQGTGA. This CDR3 is built from 13 residues. CDR3 residues: CASQQELGSPLHF. As DNA, the CDR3 is TGTGCCAGCCAACAGGAACTCGGTTCACCCCTCCACTTT.

CDR3 in amino acids: CASSGELQETQYF. The CDR3 DNA reads as TGTGCCAGCTCTGGGGAGCTTCAAGAGACCCAGTACTTC. The chain combines TRBV2 with TRBJ2-5, with D perhaps matching TRBD2 (5 bases). This CDR3 region has 13 residues. Trimming removed 8 bases from V and 2 bases from J, with 12 bases in between. Germline V gene data show CDR1 as SNHLY and CDR2 as FYNNEI.

The chain has TRBV15 and TRBJ1-2; D uncertain. From germline, CDR1 is LNHNV and CDR2 YYDKDF (reference sequence). V dropped 2 bases and J dropped 0 bases, with 10 bases sitting between them. CDR3 length: 15 residues. CDR3 bases: TGTGCCACCAGCAGATGGGATCTTACTAACTATGGCTACACCTTC. As protein: CATSRWDLTNYGYTF.

The chain has TRBV13 and TRBJ1-3; D is undetermined. Trimming removed 7 bases at V and 4 bases at J, with 17 bases between. This CDR3 contains 15 residues. The germline V gene has CDR1 PRHDT and CDR2 FYEKMQ (reference sequence). The CDR3 is CASTVRSGRGNTIYF. The CDR3 bases are TGTGCCAGCACCGTAAGATCGGGGAGGGGAAACACCATATATTTT.

This rearrangement joins TRBV9 to TRBJ2-3; D is possibly TRBD1 or TRBD2 (5 bases each). V lost 3 bases and J 5 bases, leaving 7 bases between the germline ends. CDR1 and CDR2 from the germline V gene are SGDLS and YYNGEE. CDR3 length: 12 amino acids. CDR3 sequence reads: CASSAGGDTQYF. CDR3 bases: TGTGCCAGCAGCGCTGGGGGAGATACGCAGTATTTT.